These 5 T cell receptor beta chains share one sample of origin, sequenced in a study of blood T cell repertoires in COVID-19. The table came from immunoSEQ multiplex PCR; TCRdb's copy has only in-frame clones and leaves some out. The repertoire holds tens of thousands of clones, with approximately 92% as singletons. Sequenced: peripheral blood. These receptors all come from a man aged 55 to 70 with acute or convalescent COVID-19.

The chain couples TRBV19 to TRBJ2-1; 10 bases are shared with TRBD1. The ends lost 7 bases at V and 7 bases at J; junction bases unmatched: 10. This CDR3 comprises 15 residues. CDR1 and CDR2 from the germline V gene are LNHDA and SQIVND (reference sequence). DNA of the CDR3: TGTGCCAGTACAAGGGACAGGGGCTCATGGAATGAGCAGTTCTTC. This sequence encodes CASTRDRGSWNEQFF.

This clone appeared a single time. This rearrangement joins TRBV19 to TRBJ1-5; 9 positions match TRBD1. The J segment lost 4 bases and the V segment lost 1 base, leaving 5 bases of the junction unmatched. The V gene's germline CDR1 is LNHDA and CDR2 SQIVND (reference sequence). This CDR3 contains 16 residues. CDR3 amino acids: CASSIVGQGWNQPQHF. DNA of the CDR3: TGTGCCAGTAGTATAGTGGGACAGGGATGGAATCAGCCCCAGCATTTT.

The J gene is TRBJ2-7, the V gene TRBV28, with 7 positions matching TRBD1. After removal of 5 bases from V and 1 base from J, the junction contained 17 bases not matched to a gene. Germline loops: CDR1 MDHEN, CDR2 SYDVKM. This CDR3 has 18 residues. This CDR3 reads CASSTTQFVAGGSYEQYF. CDR3 DNA sequence: TGTGCCAGCAGTACAACTCAGTTCGTGGCAGGGGGTTCCTACGAGCAGTACTTC.

This chain joins TRBV6-1 and TRBJ2-7; perhaps TRBD1 as D (6 bases). The germline V gene encodes CDR1 MNHNS and CDR2 SASEGT. This CDR3 has 14 amino acids. With 3 bases removed from V and 7 bases from J, the gap between germline ends came to 16 bases. The CDR3 here is CASSEGAGQEEQYF. The CDR3 nucleotides are TGTGCCAGCAGTGAGGGGGCAGGGCAGGAGGAGCAGTACTTC.

V usage is TRBV11-3 and J usage is TRBJ2-1; 9 bases agree with TRBD2. CDR1 and CDR2 from the germline V gene are SGHNT and YENEEA. The CDR3 has 15 amino acids. J was trimmed by 0 bases and V by 5 bases; bases with no gene match: 2. The CDR3 loop reads CASSRSGSSYNEQFF. The CDR3 nucleotides are TGTGCCAGCAGCCGTAGCGGGAGCTCCTACAATGAGCAGTTCTTC.